The rows below give T cell receptor beta chains drawn from one sample of a study of blood T cell repertoires in COVID-19. The method was immunoSEQ multiplex PCR; TCRdb's version includes in-frame clones alone and lacks a portion of them. The sample has 110,000 or so clones, over 75% seen once; the top ten hold 1.5% to 1.7%. Specimen: peripheral blood. The receptor set was obtained from a man aged 45 to 65 with acute or convalescent COVID-19. The CDR3 runs from the conserved cysteine through the conserved F or W. The D gene is left open where the match is weak. Size is stated for part of the rows, as once, few or many counts, or as a class when the clone is expanded.

D: .
V: TRBV5-5
J: TRBJ1-5
size: .
CDR3: CASSSGGGSSYQPQHF
DNA: TGTGCCAGCAGTTCAGGTGGGGGCTCGAGCTATCAGCCCCAGCATTTT

D: TRBD2
V: TRBV3-1/TRBV3-2
J: TRBJ2-5
size: .
CDR3: CASSPTGTSGGEYF
DNA: TGTGCCAGCAGCCCTACCGGGACTAGCGGGGGGGAGTACTTC

D: .
V: TRBV9
J: TRBJ2-6
size: .
CDR3: CASSVVPHGANVLTF
DNA: TGTGCCAGCAGCGTAGTCCCACATGGGGCCAACGTCCTGACTTTC

D: .
V: TRBV2
J: TRBJ1-1
size: once
CDR3: CASSEAGSEAFF
DNA: TGTGCCAGCAGTGAAGCGGGCAGCGAAGCTTTCTTT

D: TRBD1
V: TRBV9
J: TRBJ2-7
size: few
CDR3: CASSPRTGDDEQYF
DNA: TGTGCCAGCAGCCCTCGAACAGGGGACGACGAGCAGTACTTC

D: .
V: TRBV9
J: TRBJ1-1
size: .
CDR3: CASSVGYRDGNTEAFF
DNA: TGTGCCAGCAGCGTAGGGTACAGGGATGGTAACACTGAAGCTTTCTTT

D: TRBD1
V: TRBV19
J: TRBJ2-3
size: once
CDR3: CASSIEWTGGGFGTDTQYF
DNA: TGTGCCAGTAGTATAGAGTGGACAGGGGGCGGCTTTGGGACAGATACGCAGTATTTT

D: TRBD1
V: TRBV20-1
J: TRBJ2-7
size: .
CDR3: CSASSGRDSSYEQYF
DNA: TGCAGTGCTAGTTCCGGAAGGGACAGCTCCTACGAGCAGTACTTC

D: .
V: TRBV5-1
J: TRBJ2-3
size: .
CDR3: CASSSELTDTQYF
DNA: TGCGCCAGCAGCTCCGAGCTCACAGATACGCAGTATTTT

D: .
V: TRBV5-1
J: TRBJ1-2
size: few
CDR3: CASSPGLGYTF
DNA: TGCGCCAGCAGCCCAGGCCTCGGCTACACCTTC

D: TRBD1
V: TRBV28
J: TRBJ1-4
size: .
CDR3: CATQGASNEKLFF
DNA: TGTGCCACCCAGGGGGCCTCTAATGAAAAACTGTTTTTT

D: .
V: TRBV4-2
J: TRBJ2-2
size: .
CDR3: CASSQERSGELFF
DNA: TGTGCCAGCAGCCAAGAGCGATCCGGGGAGCTGTTTTTT

D: .
V: TRBV4-1
J: TRBJ1-6
size: .
CDR3: CASRGQGNSPLHF
DNA: TGCGCCAGCAGAGGCCAGGGGAATTCACCCCTCCACTTT

D: .
V: TRBV12-3/TRBV12-4
J: TRBJ2-1
size: once
CDR3: CASSSTGAEQFF
DNA: TGTGCCAGCAGTTCCACCGGTGCTGAGCAGTTCTTC

D: TRBD1
V: TRBV11-2
J: TRBJ1-3
size: .
CDR3: CASSLGQGNTIYF
DNA: TGTGCCAGCAGCCTGGGACAGGGGAACACCATATATTTT

D: .
V: TRBV2
J: TRBJ2-3
size: .
CDR3: CASSVTGTGTDTQYF
DNA: TGTGCCAGCAGTGTCACCGGGACTGGCACAGATACGCAGTATTTT

D: TRBD2
V: TRBV5-1
J: TRBJ2-1
size: .
CDR3: CASSLELAGGGNEQFF
DNA: TGCGCCAGCAGCTTGGAACTAGCGGGGGGAGGTAATGAGCAGTTCTTC

D: .
V: TRBV19
J: TRBJ2-3
size: few
CDR3: CASSARRDTDTQYF
DNA: TGTGCCAGTAGTGCCCGACGGGACACAGATACGCAGTATTTT

D: TRBD2
V: TRBV5-4
J: TRBJ2-4
size: .
CDR3: CASSSRGSGGAGIQYF
DNA: TGTGCCAGCAGTTCTCGGGGTAGCGGGGGGGCCGGGATTCAGTACTTC

D: .
V: TRBV6-2/TRBV6-3
J: TRBJ1-5
size: once
CDR3: CASSNTVNNQPQHF
DNA: TGTGCCAGCAGTAACACAGTCAACAATCAGCCCCAGCATTTT

D: TRBD1
V: TRBV29-1
J: TRBJ1-5
size: .
CDR3: CSVSHGQGAHQPQHF
DNA: TGCAGCGTTTCCCACGGACAGGGGGCCCATCAGCCCCAGCATTTT

D: .
V: TRBV5-6
J: TRBJ1-6
size: .
CDR3: CASRKQGLGNSPLHF
DNA: TGTGCCAGCAGGAAACAGGGTTTGGGAAATTCACCCCTCCACTTT

D: .
V: TRBV5-5
J: TRBJ1-2
size: .
CDR3: CASSLGLVAGYTF
DNA: TGTGCCAGCAGCTTGGGATTGGTGGCTGGCTACACCTTC

D: .
V: TRBV11-2
J: TRBJ2-3
size: .
CDR3: CASSSSVDTQYF
DNA: TGTGCCAGCAGCTCGTCTGTAGATACGCAGTATTTT

D: .
V: TRBV5-5
J: TRBJ1-3
size: once
CDR3: CASSLGQAGNTIYF
DNA: TGTGCCAGCAGCTTGGGTCAGGCTGGAAACACCATATATTTT

D: .
V: TRBV18
J: TRBJ2-2
size: .
CDR3: CASSLDSTGELFF
DNA: TGTGCCAGCTCACTAGACAGCACCGGGGAGCTGTTTTTT

D: TRBD1
V: TRBV5-1
J: TRBJ1-4
size: .
CDR3: CASSLGTVPPTNEKLFF
DNA: TGCGCCAGCAGCTTAGGGACAGTCCCTCCAACTAATGAAAAACTGTTTTTT

D: TRBD1
V: TRBV7-9
J: TRBJ1-6
size: .
CDR3: CASSGWTGDNSPLHF
DNA: TGTGCCAGCAGCGGGTGGACAGGAGATAATTCACCCCTCCACTTT

D: .
V: TRBV5-1
J: TRBJ1-3
size: .
CDR3: CASSLRDAGNTIYF
DNA: TGCGCCAGCAGCTTGCGGGATGCTGGAAACACCATATATTTT

D: TRBD2
V: TRBV9
J: TRBJ2-7
size: .
CDR3: CASSVASGYTYEQYF
DNA: TGTGCCAGCAGCGTAGCTAGCGGATATACCTACGAGCAGTACTTC

D: TRBD1
V: TRBV18
J: TRBJ1-2
size: .
CDR3: CASSRQGDGYTF
DNA: TGTGCCAGCTCACGACAGGGGGATGGCTACACCTTC

D: TRBD1
V: TRBV10-3
J: TRBJ2-1
size: .
CDR3: CAIRRTGSSYNEQFF
DNA: TGTGCCATCAGGAGGACAGGTAGCTCCTACAATGAGCAGTTCTTC

D: .
V: TRBV27
J: TRBJ2-7
size: many
CDR3: CASSPYRAHEQYF
DNA: TGTGCCAGCAGTCCCTACAGGGCCCACGAGCAGTACTTC

D: TRBD1
V: TRBV29-1
J: TRBJ1-5
size: few
CDR3: CSAGQGSGPQHF
DNA: TGCAGCGCTGGACAGGGGTCCGGGCCCCAGCATTTT

D: TRBD1
V: TRBV4-1
J: TRBJ2-2
size: few
CDR3: CASSHADRGLGTGELFF
DNA: TGCGCCAGCAGCCATGCAGACAGGGGGCTAGGCACCGGGGAGCTGTTTTTT

D: TRBD2
V: TRBV19
J: TRBJ2-1
size: .
CDR3: CASSINAGSGGRNEQFF
DNA: TGTGCCAGTAGTATTAACGCAGGGAGCGGGGGGCGAAATGAGCAGTTCTTC

D: TRBD2
V: TRBV5-1
J: TRBJ2-2
size: .
CDR3: CASSFGLARTGELFF
DNA: TGCGCCAGCAGCTTTGGACTAGCGCGGACCGGGGAGCTGTTTTTT

D: .
V: TRBV6-1
J: TRBJ2-3
size: few
CDR3: CASSELRHSTDTQYF
DNA: TGTGCCAGCAGTGAGCTGAGACATAGCACAGATACGCAGTATTTT

D: TRBD1
V: TRBV5-4
J: TRBJ1-3
size: .
CDR3: CASSRDRAKAGNTIYF
DNA: TGTGCCAGCAGCAGGGACAGGGCGAAGGCCGGAAACACCATATATTTT

D: TRBD1
V: TRBV6-5
J: TRBJ1-1
size: .
CDR3: CASSYMEGAAEAFF
DNA: TGTGCCAGCAGTTACATGGAGGGGGCAGCTGAAGCTTTCTTT